This paragraph covers one T cell receptor beta chain sequence. Its specificity is not known. The protocol was immunoSEQ multiplex PCR, while the TCRdb copy is restricted to in-frame clones and leaves out a portion. The profile shows 75,000 to 85,000 clones, approximately 88% of them singletons. This sample is drawn from a study of T cell responses to AZD1222 COVID-19 vaccine. General study results and limits: The sample set comprised mostly white British donors with more females, and clonal diversity was possibly underestimated.

The germline CDR1 and CDR2 sequences are LNHDA and SQIVND (reference sequence). The CDR3 spans 14 residues. V dropped 7 bases and J dropped 14; count of bases not matched to a gene: 14. The source was peripheral blood, collected 28 days after the second AZD1222 dose. The rearrangement joins TRBV19 to TRBJ1-6, with 7 bases lining up with TRBD1. The TCR was taken from an adult who received the AZD1222 COVID-19 vaccine. As DNA, the CDR3 is TGTGCCAGTACCTCGGACAGGAACCCCTCCTCCCTCCACTTT. It specifies CASTSDRNPSSLHF.